This TCR beta chain derives from a study of blood T cell repertoires in COVID-19. This clone was seen only once. The germline V gene has CDR1 MNHEY and CDR2 SMNVEV (reference sequence). The V end was cut by 5 bases, the J end by 8 bases, with 21 bases between. CDR3 length equals 16 residues. This table comes from immunoSEQ multiplex PCR, and its TCRdb copy is limited to in-frame clones, with some not included. The sample shows over 250,000 clones, roughly 90% of them seen only once. Specimen: PBMCs or T cells enriched from blood (not recorded which). The rearrangement joins TRBV27 to TRBJ1-4; tentative D call: TRBD1 (5 bases). This clonotype originated in a woman aged 18 to 35 who had recovered from COVID-19. The chain's CDR3 is CASSISHRSQYEKLFF. In DNA, the CDR3 is TGTGCCAGCAGTATCTCCCACAGGTCCCAATACGAAAAACTGTTTTTT.